This T cell receptor (beta chain) was identified in a study of blood T cell repertoires in COVID-19. Trimming cost V 2 bases and J 3 bases, with 16 bases left between them. The CDR3 runs 16 residues. The V gene's germline CDR1 is SGHRS and CDR2 YFSETQ. Generated by immunoSEQ multiplex PCR, the TCRdb table keeps only in-frame clones and is missing some. This sample carries 150,000 to 200,000 clones, under 95% of them seen once, and the ten largest clones take around 4.8%. Sequenced sample: peripheral blood. The sequence derives from a man aged 18 to 30 with COVID-19, enrolled during active disease. The chain combines TRBV5-1 with TRBJ2-3; D may be TRBD1 (6 bases). Written as DNA, the CDR3 is TGCGCCAGCAGCTTAAATTTCAGGGGCGCTACAGATACGCAGTATTTT. It is translated as CASSLNFRGATDTQYF.